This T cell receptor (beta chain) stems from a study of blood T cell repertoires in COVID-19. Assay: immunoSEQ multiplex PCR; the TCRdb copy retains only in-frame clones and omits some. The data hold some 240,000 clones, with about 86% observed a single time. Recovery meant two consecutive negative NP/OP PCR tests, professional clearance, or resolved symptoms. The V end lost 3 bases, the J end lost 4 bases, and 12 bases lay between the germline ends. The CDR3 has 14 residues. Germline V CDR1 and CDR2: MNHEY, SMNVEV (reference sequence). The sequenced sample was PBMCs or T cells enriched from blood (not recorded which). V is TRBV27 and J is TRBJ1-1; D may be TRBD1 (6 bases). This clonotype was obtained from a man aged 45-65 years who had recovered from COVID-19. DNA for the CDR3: TGTGCCAGCAGTTTCACGGTGGGGGCCACTGAAGCTTTCTTT. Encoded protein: CASSFTVGATEAFF.